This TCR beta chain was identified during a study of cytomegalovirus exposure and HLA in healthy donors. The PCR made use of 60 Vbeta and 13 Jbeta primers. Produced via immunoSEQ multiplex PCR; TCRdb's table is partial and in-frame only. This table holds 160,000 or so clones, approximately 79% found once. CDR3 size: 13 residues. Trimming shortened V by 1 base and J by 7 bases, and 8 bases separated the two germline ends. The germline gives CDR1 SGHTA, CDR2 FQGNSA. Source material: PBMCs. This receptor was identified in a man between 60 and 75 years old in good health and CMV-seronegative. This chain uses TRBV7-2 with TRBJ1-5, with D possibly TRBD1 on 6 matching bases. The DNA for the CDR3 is TGTGCCAGCAGCTTAGGGGGGCAGCAGCCCCAGCATTTT. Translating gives CASSLGGQQPQHF.